The 18 T cell receptor beta chains below were found in one sample sequenced in a study of blood T cell repertoires in COVID-19. Method: immunoSEQ multiplex PCR; TCRdb's copy keeps in-frame clones and lacks some. In the table there are 110,000 to 150,000 clones, more than 80% of which are singletons. Sequencing used PBMCs or T cells enriched from blood (not recorded which). The receptors were gathered from a man aged 50-59 years who had recovered from COVID-19.

The rearrangement uses TRBV4-1 and TRBJ2-3, with 7 positions matching TRBD2. Germline V gene sequence: CDR1 MGHRA, CDR2 YSYEKL. The V segment lost 3 bases and the J segment 1 base; nucleotides outside the gene matches: 7. The CDR3 totals 16 residues. CDR3 protein: CASSQGGEFRTDTQYF. The CDR3 nucleotides are TGCGCCAGCAGCCAGGGAGGGGAATTTCGCACAGATACGCAGTATTTT.

The table lists this clone with a count of one. The J gene is TRBJ1-1, the V gene TRBV19; D ambiguous. The CDR3 runs 14 residues. CDR1 is LNHDA, CDR2 SQIVND, per germline (reference sequence). The V end lost 5 bases, the J end lost 5 bases, and 15 bases lay between the germline ends. The DNA for the CDR3 is TGTGCCAGTAGTGCCGCGGGTGGGGTGACTGAAGCTTTCTTT. Encoded protein: CASSAAGGVTEAFF.

The V call is TRBV19, the J call TRBJ1-5, with D possibly being TRBD1 (6 bases). The germline gives CDR1 LNHDA, CDR2 SQIVND (reference sequence). This CDR3 has 14 residues. Trimming took 1 base from V and 5 from J, leaving 9 bases between them. CDR3 DNA: TGTGCCAGTAGTATAGCCCAGGGGTATCAGCCCCAGCATTTT. Its protein is CASSIAQGYQPQHF.

V is TRBV3-1 (or the pseudogene TRBV3-2) and J is TRBJ2-2; TRBD2 matches at 9 bases. The CDR3 extends over 18 amino acids. The germline CDR1 and CDR2 sequences are LGHDT and YNNKEL (reference sequence). V gave up 1 base and J gave up 5 bases; unmatched junction bases: 11. The CDR3 reads CASSQVGGSGRFTGELFF. CDR3 in DNA: TGTGCCAGCAGCCAAGTAGGAGGGAGCGGGAGGTTTACCGGGGAGCTGTTTTTT.

This rearrangement joins TRBV19 to TRBJ1-5; 9 positions agree with TRBD1. The CDR3 runs 15 residues. Germline CDR1 and CDR2: LNHDA and SQIVND (reference sequence). J lost 4 bases, V lost 7 bases, and 8 bases had no gene match. The CDR3, as DNA: TGTGCCAGTATCCCTGGGACAGGGCGGAATCAGCCCCAGCATTTT. Translating gives CASIPGTGRNQPQHF.

This clone was counted only a few times. The chain uses TRBV7-9 and TRBJ1-1; no clear D. The CDR3 has 13 amino acids. Per the germline V gene, CDR1 is SEHNR and CDR2 is FQNEAQ (reference sequence). V gave up 1 base and J gave up 7 bases, with 10 bases separating them. CDR3 in amino acids: CASSLGGGGEAFF. The CDR3 DNA reads TGTGCCAGCAGCTTAGGGGGAGGCGGTGAAGCTTTCTTT. The full variable domain, rest sourced from reference TRBV7-9 and TRBJ1-1, is DTGVSQNPRHKITKRGQNVTFRCDPISEHNRLYWYRQTLGQGPEFLTYFQNEAQLEKSRLLSDRFSAERPKGSFSTLEIQRTEQGDSAMYLCASSLGGGGEAFFGQGTRLTVV.

J is TRBJ1-4 and V is TRBV5-1; D uncertain. Germline V gene sequence: CDR1 SGHRS, CDR2 YFSETQ. The CDR3 is made up of 14 amino acids. Trimming stripped 5 bases from V and 5 bases from J, with 13 bases between. This CDR3 is CASSRQGPNEKLFF. The DNA for the CDR3 is TGCGCCAGCAGTCGACAAGGCCCAAATGAAAAACTGTTTTTT.

The V call is TRBV11-2, the J call TRBJ1-6, with TRBD1 identical over 8 bases. With V trimmed by 1 base and J by 10 bases, 9 bases remained unmatched. This CDR3 has 16 residues. CDR1 SGHAT and CDR2 FQNNGV come from the germline V gene. CDR3 in DNA: TGTGCCAGCAGCTTAGTCCCACAGGGGGTAGGATCACCCCTCCACTTT. Its protein is CASSLVPQGVGSPLHF. Supplemented by reference TRBV11-2 and TRBJ1-6, the full variable domain reads EAGVAQSPRYKIIEKRQSVAFWCNPISGHATLYWYQQILGQGPKLLIQFQNNGVVDDSQLPKDRFSAERLKGVDSTLKIQPAKLEDSAVYLCASSLVPQGVGSPLHFGNGTRLTVT.

A word on this clone: Other DNA sequences of this sample code for an identical CDR3. CDR3 DNA: TGTGCCAGCAGCGCGGGACAGGCCGGGCACTATGGCTACACCTTC. It yields the protein CASSAGQAGHYGYTF. The gene calls are TRBV9 and TRBJ1-2; 8 bases fit TRBD1. The CDR3 covers 15 residues. V gave up 3 bases and J gave up 3 bases; unmatched junction bases: 7. Germline assignment: CDR1 SGDLS and CDR2 YYNGEE.

The CDR3 is CASTLGVSGNTIYF. CDR3 coding DNA: TGTGCCAGCACCCTAGGCGTGAGCGGAAACACCATATATTTT. V and J are TRBV7-2 and TRBJ1-3; D is unresolved. The CDR3 sequence is 14 residues long. Deletions cut 7 bases from V and 4 bases from J, with 14 bases between. Germline assignment: CDR1 SGHTA and CDR2 FQGNSA.

The chain combines TRBV27 with TRBJ2-5; the D gene is possibly TRBD2 (6 bases). Trimming removed 6 bases at V and 5 bases at J, with 25 bases between. CDR1 MNHEY and CDR2 SMNVEV come from the germline V gene (reference sequence). The CDR3 extends over 17 amino acids. The CDR3 DNA is TGTGCCAGCAGACCTGGACCGAGACTAGAACCACCCGAGACCCAGTACTTC. This translates into CASRPGPRLEPPETQYF.

This clone showed up just once. This chain connects TRBV6-4 to TRBJ1-6, with D hard to call. The CDR3 totals 17 residues. CDR1 and CDR2 from the germline V gene are MRHNA and SNTAGT. Trimming took 7 bases from V and 2 from J, leaving 18 bases between them. CDR3 DNA sequence: TGTGCCAGCAAACCCCGGACTCTGGTAACCTATAATTCACCCCTCCACTTT. Translating gives CASKPRTLVTYNSPLHF.

The rearrangement joins TRBV28 to TRBJ1-2, with D perhaps matching TRBD1 (6 bases). V was cut by 6 bases and J by 8 bases, with 13 bases left in between. The CDR3 runs to 12 residues. The germline V gene encodes CDR1 MDHEN and CDR2 SYDVKM. The CDR3 nucleotides are TGTGCCAGCAGGCAATCAGGGGTCGGCTACACCTTC. This encodes CASRQSGVGYTF.

The CDR3 DNA sequence: TGTGCCACCGGGACAGGGAGGGACTATGGCTACACCTTC. This codes for CATGTGRDYGYTF. V gene TRBV2 combines with J gene TRBJ1-2, with 9 bases that match TRBD1. Unmatched junction bases numbered 6, after V lost 10 bases and J lost 3 bases. Germline assignment: CDR1 SNHLY and CDR2 FYNNEI. The length of the CDR3 is 13 residues.

This clone has only one observation. The genes are TRBV2 and TRBJ1-4; 7 bases align to TRBD1. The germline CDR1 and CDR2 sequences are SNHLY and FYNNEI. This CDR3 is 13 amino acids long. Trimming took 7 bases from V and 10 from J; bases not matched to a gene: 9. The CDR3 nucleotides are TGTGCCAGCAAATGGGACAGCCGGGGAAAACTGTTTTTT. Its protein is CASKWDSRGKLFF.

The V call is TRBV30, the J call TRBJ2-7, with D unclear. Germline V lookup: CDR1 GTSNPN, CDR2 SVGIG (reference sequence). This CDR3 comprises 11 residues. The V end lost 0 bases, the J end lost 6 bases, and 6 bases lay between the germline ends. The CDR3 protein is CAWSVSFEQYF. CDR3 bases: TGTGCCTGGAGTGTAAGCTTCGAGCAGTACTTC.

The chain links TRBV4-3 to TRBJ2-5; 11 positions agree with TRBD1. The junction had 3 bases not matched to a gene; V was cut back by 0 bases and J by 6 bases. Germline CDR1 LGHNA, CDR2 YSLEER. The CDR3 runs 15 residues. Written as DNA, the CDR3 is TGCGCCAGCAGCCAAGAGGGACAGGGGGATCAGACCCAGTACTTC. It yields the protein CASSQEGQGDQTQYF.

This rearrangement joins TRBV4-3 to TRBJ2-2, with D possibly being TRBD1 (6 bases). Germline CDR1 LGHNA, CDR2 YSLEER. The CDR3 is 16 residues long. The V end was cut by 4 bases, the J end by 3 bases, with 15 bases between. The CDR3 loop is CASSLYIQGDTGELFF. The DNA for the CDR3 is TGCGCCAGCAGCCTGTATATACAGGGAGACACCGGGGAGCTGTTTTTT.